This record looks at one T cell receptor beta chain sequence and its context. This sample stems from a study of T cell changes during pregnancy in multiple sclerosis. Data came from immunoSEQ multiplex PCR; TCRdb stores just in-frame clones and leaves some out. The repertoire has around 120,000 clones, 90% to 95% of them found once; the top ten carry 3.5%. This CDR3 has 17 residues. Trimming removed 5 bases from V and 0 bases from J; junction bases left unmatched: 4. Germline-derived CDR1 and CDR2 are SGHNT and YENEEA. The origin of this receptor is a female donor with multiple sclerosis, enrolled in a pregnancy study. The chain employs TRBV11-3 and TRBJ2-6, with 10 bases fitting TRBD1. Sample: peripheral blood, taken after pregnancy. CDR3 region: CASSPGTGASGANVLTF. The CDR3 DNA follows: TGTGCCAGCAGCCCCGGGACAGGGGCCTCTGGGGCCAACGTCCTGACTTTC.